Given below is one TCR beta chain in context. There is no known antigen for this receptor. Qualities for individual bases were not recorded, and no much larger clone is one base off. Genomic DNA was isolated from the sorted cells so that the TCRbeta CDR3 region could be sequenced. The immunoSEQ Assay was used to sequence the TCRbeta CDR3 regions. This is the immuneACCESS table as TCRdb keeps it, with only in-frame sequences that have V and J called. A part of the clones is gone; compared with another copy, unresolved V genes explain less than half, and the rest is unexplained. This sample gives approximately 54,000 clones in total; roughly nine tenths of them show up just once. The top ten clonotypes cover over 10% of the sample. The trial excluded patients who had a history of autoimmune disease or were on systemic immunosuppression. Peripheral blood for TCR sequencing was collected from all dose cohorts at baseline, on cycle 4 day 1, and on cycle 7 day 1. The samples were taken from a phase I, first-in-human, multicenter, open-label dose-escalation trial of ivuxolimab. Adults with locally advanced or metastatic melanoma, renal cell carcinoma, hepatocellular carcinoma or head and neck squamous cell carcinoma were enrolled in the trial. Before TCR sequencing, CD4+ T cells and CD8+ T cells were sorted from peripheral blood as separate populations.

The data belong to a study of OX40 agonist ivuxolimab in advanced cancers. Broadly, across the study: The costimulatory receptor OX40 (CD134) was targeted by ivuxolimab, a fully human IgG2 agonistic monoclonal antibody. Intravenous ivuxolimab was administered to patients every 2 weeks at six dose levels: 0.01, 0.1, 0.3, 1.5, 3 and 10 mg/kg. Among the approximately 50 dose-escalation patients, about 20 had hepatocellular carcinoma, approximately 15 melanoma, 9 renal cell carcinoma and 9 head and neck cancer. A male proportion of almost 85% and a mean age of approximately 62 years, ranging from roughly 23 to 85, were recorded for the dose-escalation cohort. Prior anti-PD-1, anti-PD-L1 or anti-CTLA-4 therapy was permitted, and checkpoint inhibitors had been received by about 44% of dose-escalation patients. Three dose-escalation patients achieved partial responses, one with hepatocellular carcinoma and two with cutaneous melanoma. The purpose of peripheral TCRbeta sequencing was to test whether ivuxolimab changed TCR sequence diversity and led to clonal T-cell expansion. The paper describes the monotherapy dose-escalation part (N ≈ 50 patients) of the phase I trial of ivuxolimab. Overall results and qualifications from the work: At doses from 0.1 to 3.0 mg/kg, clonal expansion was seen in both CD4+ and CD8+ blood T cells between baseline and week 6. After ivuxolimab, more expanded clones were found on average in CD8+ T cells than in CD4+ T cells. In the 0.1-3.0 mg/kg groups, partial responders were among the patients with the lowest normalized peripheral clonal expansion, particularly in CD8+ T cells. Low levels of normalized T-cell clonal expansion were also seen in some nonresponding patients. Antigen specificity was not determined for the clonally expanded peripheral T cells.

The CDR3 has 15 amino acids, counting the end cysteine and phenylalanine. The entry retains the CDR3 DNA only, 45 bases that are in frame from base 1. CDR1 and CDR2 are read off the germline V gene as MNHEY and SVGAGI. V loses 5 bases of germline sequence and J loses 8 bases, and the interval between the two ends is 16 bases. The source is an adult with an advanced solid tumor such as melanoma, head and neck, liver or kidney cancer. The chain is encoded by TRBV6-5 joined to TRBJ1-6; the D gene cannot be named for sure. Source: CD4+ or CD8+ T cells sorted from blood, taken in a trial of the OX40 agonist ivuxolimab. The nucleotides are TGTGCCAGCAGTCTCCGAGCAGCGCCCGATTCACCCCTCCACTTT. This gives the protein CASSLRAAPDSPLHF.